Following are 8 T cell receptor beta chains from one sample sequenced in a study of technical replicates of blood from a handful of donors. The method was immunoSEQ multiplex PCR; TCRdb's version includes in-frame clones alone and lacks a portion of them. The sample holds about 64,000 clones; 86% are singletons and the top ten take approximately 5%. The sequenced material came from PBMCs. All receptors derive from a human donor in good health. Some clones in this sample may be carry-over from other donors' samples.

The chain uses TRBV27 and TRBJ1-1; D is possibly TRBD1 (5 bases). Trimming removed 6 bases at V and 7 bases at J, with 9 bases between. The germline V gene encodes CDR1 MNHEY and CDR2 SMNVEV (reference sequence). The CDR3 sequence is 11 residues long. DNA of the CDR3: TGTGCCAGCAGAATTCAGGGTGAAGCTTTCTTT. Translated: CASRIQGEAFF.

The table lists this clone with a count of one. J is TRBJ1-3 and V is TRBV4-2; possibly TRBD1 for D (5 bases). V was clipped by 1 base and J by 7 bases, with 8 bases between them. CDR1 LGHNA and CDR2 YNFKEQ come from the germline V gene. The CDR3 runs 13 residues. CDR3 protein: CASSQAGGNTIYF. CDR3 nucleotide sequence: TGTGCCAGCAGCCAAGCGGGGGGGAACACCATATATTTT.

As for this clone: A junction end diverges from the germline sequence, so it may reflect a read error. The J gene is TRBJ2-1, the V gene TRBV11-2; 11 bases map to TRBD2. This CDR3 has 13 amino acids. CDR1 and CDR2 from the germline V gene are SGHAT and FQNNGV. The CDR3: CASSLDRLAGGLF. The DNA of the CDR3 is TGTGCCAGCAGCTTAGACCGCTTAGCGGGAGGGCTCTTC.

The rearrangement uses TRBV9 and TRBJ1-6; D is unclear. Trimming shortened V by 1 base and J by 8 bases, and 10 bases separated the two germline ends. Germline lookup yields CDR1 SGDLS and CDR2 YYNGEE. The CDR3 has 14 residues. CDR3 sequence reads: CASSVKTWDSPLHF. The CDR3 nucleotides are TGTGCCAGCAGCGTAAAGACATGGGATTCACCCCTCCACTTT.

The chain links TRBV7-6 to TRBJ2-7, with TRBD1 matching 11 bases. Germline CDR1 is SGHVS and CDR2 is FNYEAQ. V shed 1 base, J shed 5 bases, and the junction held 7 bases outside the gene matches. This CDR3 contains 16 residues. DNA for the CDR3: TGTGCCAGCAGCTTAGTCCCGGACAGGGGGCGGGACGAGCAGTACTTC. Translated, it gives CASSLVPDRGRDEQYF.

This sequence joins TRBV4-2 and TRBJ2-7, with D hard to call. V lost 0 bases and J lost 3, with 9 bases in between. From germline, CDR1 is LGHNA and CDR2 YNFKEQ. CDR3 size: 14 residues. CDR3 residues: CASSQDATGYEQYF. CDR3 DNA: TGTGCCAGCAGCCAAGACGCGACGGGCTACGAGCAGTACTTC.

The gene calls are TRBV7-8 and TRBJ2-7, with TRBD1 matching over 8 bases. The germline V gene encodes CDR1 SGHVS and CDR2 FQNEAQ. The junction had 8 bases not matched to a gene; V was cut back by 2 bases and J by 5 bases. The CDR3 loop spans 15 amino acids. The CDR3 loop reads CASSLSPQGVHEQYF. The CDR3 DNA reads as TGTGCCAGCAGCTTATCCCCACAGGGGGTCCACGAGCAGTACTTC.

The rearrangement joins TRBV4-3 to TRBJ2-7; D might be TRBD2 (5 bases). With 1 base removed from V and 2 bases from J, the gap between germline ends came to 9 bases. Germline assignment: CDR1 LGHNA and CDR2 YSLEER. This CDR3 has 14 amino acids. CDR3 sequence: CASSQGQRTYEQYF. The CDR3 DNA reads TGCGCCAGCAGCCAAGGTCAGCGGACCTACGAGCAGTACTTC.